This is a list of T cell receptor beta chains from one sample in a study of blood T cell repertoires in COVID-19. The data were produced by immunoSEQ multiplex PCR, yet TCRdb's version contains in-frame clones alone and is incomplete. The table records roughly 100,000 clones, 78% of them present only once. Material: peripheral blood. Receptor source: a man aged 60-69 years with active or convalescent COVID-19. Each CDR3 is given with its conserved first and last residue. The order of the fields is V gene, D gene, clone size, J gene, CDR3 DNA, CDR3 protein. The D gene is left open where the match is weak. A row's size may be missing; if present it is once, few, many or a size class.

TRBV4-1,NA,once,TRBJ2-5,TGCGCCAGCAGCCAAATACTAGGCACAGGGCAAGAGACCCAGTACTTC,CASSQILGTGQETQYF
TRBV5-5,TRBD1,NA,TRBJ2-2,TGTGCCAGCAGCTTGTCATCTGGACAGGCGAACACCGGGGAGCTGTTTTTT,CASSLSSGQANTGELFF
TRBV7-2,TRBD1,NA,TRBJ1-1,TGTGCCAGCAGCCCTCGACAGGGGACTGAAGCTTTCTTT,CASSPRQGTEAFF
TRBV27,TRBD1,NA,TRBJ1-5,TGTGCCAGCAGTCCTAGGACAGGGGGCAACAATCAGCCCCAGCATTTT,CASSPRTGGNNQPQHF
TRBV29-1,TRBD1,NA,TRBJ2-3,TGCAGCGTTTTCGGCATCCGGGACAGCGAAAAGCCTACCCCTACAGATACGCAGTATTTT,CSVFGIRDSEKPTPTDTQYF
TRBV6-5,TRBD1,NA,TRBJ2-7,TGTGCCAGCAGCCCCGACAGGGGTAGTCTCTACGAGCAGTACTTC,CASSPDRGSLYEQYF
TRBV19,TRBD2,NA,TRBJ2-2,TGTGCCAGTACCGCGAGGGTCAGACTAGCGGGCCCGAACACCGGGGAGCTGTTTTTT,CASTARVRLAGPNTGELFF
TRBV29-1,TRBD2,NA,TRBJ2-5,TGCAGCGTTGGCCTCGAACTAGCGGGAGGGCCAGGGGAGACCCAGTACTTC,CSVGLELAGGPGETQYF
TRBV6-1,TRBD2,few,TRBJ2-1,TGTGCCAGCAGTGAAGGGGGGCTAGCGGGCCCCTACAATGAGCAGTTCTTC,CASSEGGLAGPYNEQFF
TRBV7-6,NA,once,TRBJ2-5,TGTGCCAGCAGTCAACAAGAGACCCAGTACTTC,CASSQQETQYF
TRBV15,TRBD2,NA,TRBJ2-5,TGTGCCACCAGCACTAGCGGGACGGTCCAAGAGACCCAGTACTTC,CATSTSGTVQETQYF
TRBV25-1,NA,NA,TRBJ1-5,TGTGCCAGCAGGGCGGGCAATCAGCCCCAGCATTTT,CASRAGNQPQHF
TRBV5-6,TRBD1,NA,TRBJ1-2,TGTGCCAGCAGCTTAGGGGGCGCGGGCTATGGCTACACCTTC,CASSLGGAGYGYTF
TRBV5-4,NA,NA,TRBJ2-3,TGTGCCGGGTCTTGGGGGGAGCCGAGCACAGATACGCAGTATTTT,CAGSWGEPSTDTQYF
TRBV3-1/TRBV3-2,NA,NA,TRBJ2-5,TGTGCCAGCAGCTTACGGACAACCCAAGAGACCCAGTACTTC,CASSLRTTQETQYF
TRBV2,NA,NA,TRBJ2-5,TGTGCCAGCAGTGAAACGTGGTCAGGGGAGACCCAGTACTTC,CASSETWSGETQYF
TRBV11-3,NA,NA,TRBJ2-3,TGTGCCAGCAGCGTATTGACGGGGTGGGATAGCACAGATACGCAGTATTTT,CASSVLTGWDSTDTQYF
TRBV28,TRBD2,NA,TRBJ2-2,TGTGCCAGCAAAGCGGGAGGCGCGGGCACCGGGGAGCTGTTTTTT,CASKAGGAGTGELFF
TRBV18,TRBD2,NA,TRBJ2-4,TGTGCCAGCTCACCACAGGCGGGAGGAACCAAAAACATTCAGTACTTC,CASSPQAGGTKNIQYF
TRBV6-5,TRBD1,NA,TRBJ1-5,TGTGCCAGCAGTTACGGACAGGGTAGCAATCAGCCCCAGCATTTT,CASSYGQGSNQPQHF
TRBV20-1,NA,NA,TRBJ1-6,TGCAGTGCTAGTTGGGGGGGGAGAAAGAATTCACCCCTCCACTTT,CSASWGGRKNSPLHF
TRBV5-4,NA,few,TRBJ2-1,TGTGCCAGCAGGCAAGGTGGCGGCCTTTCCTACAATGAGCAGTTCTTC,CASRQGGGLSYNEQFF